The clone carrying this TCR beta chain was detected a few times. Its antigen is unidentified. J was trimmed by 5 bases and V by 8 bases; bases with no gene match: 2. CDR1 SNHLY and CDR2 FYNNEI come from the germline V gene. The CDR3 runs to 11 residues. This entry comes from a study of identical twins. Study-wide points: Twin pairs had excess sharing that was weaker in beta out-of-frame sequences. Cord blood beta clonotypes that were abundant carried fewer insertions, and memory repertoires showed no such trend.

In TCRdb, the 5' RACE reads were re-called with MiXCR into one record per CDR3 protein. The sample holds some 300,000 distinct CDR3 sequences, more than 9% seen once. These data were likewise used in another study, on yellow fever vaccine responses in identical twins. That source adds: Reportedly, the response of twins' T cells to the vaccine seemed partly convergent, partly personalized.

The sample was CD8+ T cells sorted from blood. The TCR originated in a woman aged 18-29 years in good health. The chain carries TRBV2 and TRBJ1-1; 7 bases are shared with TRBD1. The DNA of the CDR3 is TGTGCCAGCCCAGGGGGTACTGAAGCTTTCTTT. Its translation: CASPGGTEAFF.